Shown below are 30 T cell receptor beta chains from a single sample sequenced in a study of blood T cells in healthy people across ages. Using a J-beta primer mix together with a sample-barcoded 5' primer, a second PCR was run for roughly 6 to 12 cycles. Each CDR3 protein is one row after TCRdb ran MiXCR on the 5' RACE reads. Counted here are about 1.7 million distinct CDR3 sequences, 28% occurring once; the ten biggest clones make up 7.7%. The sample comprised blood. Receptor source: a woman aged 30 to 39 in good health.

The rearrangement uses TRBV7-7 and TRBJ2-1, with 9 nucleotides matching TRBD2. CDR1 and CDR2 from the germline V gene are SSHAT and FNYEAQ (reference sequence). CDR3 length: 14 amino acids. V dropped 8 bases and J dropped 5; count of bases not matched to a gene: 7. This chain's CDR3 is CASRERGENNEQFF. CDR3 in DNA: TGTGCCAGCCGGGAGCGGGGGGAAAACAATGAGCAGTTCTTC.

This clonotype was seen many times. V is TRBV7-2 and J is TRBJ2-5; TRBD1 aligns across 7 bases. The junction had 6 bases not matched to a gene; V was cut back by 6 bases and J by 5 bases. The CDR3 is made up of 13 amino acids. The germline V gene encodes CDR1 SGHTA and CDR2 FQGNSA. CDR3 sequence (DNA): TGTGCCAGCAGAACAGGGGTCGCCGAGACCCAGTACTTC. Amino acids: CASRTGVAETQYF.

This clonotype has a handful of counts. The V and J genes are TRBV11-1 and TRBJ2-5; TRBD1 matches at 7 bases. The assigned J gene may be wrong: the sequence end matches TRBJ2-7 better. Germline CDR1 and CDR2: SGHAT and FQDESV (reference sequence). The CDR3 totals 14 residues. The CDR3 DNA is TGTGCCAGCAGCTTAACAGGGGTCCGATACGAGCAGTACTTC. Translating it yields CASSLTGVRYEQYF.

This rearrangement joins TRBV6-2 or TRBV6-3 to TRBJ1-5, with unresolved D. Germline lookup yields CDR1 MNHEY and CDR2 SVGEGT. CDR3 size: 15 residues. V was pared by 4 bases and J by 2 bases, with 12 bases between. The CDR3 loop is CASSSGLGGNQPQHF. The CDR3 coding sequence is TGTGCCAGCAGTTCGGGCCTCGGGGGCAATCAGCCCCAGCATTTT.

This clonotype has a handful of counts. This chain links TRBV20-1 with TRBJ2-3; no clear D. The CDR3 extends over 15 amino acids. V was pared by 2 bases and J by 1 base, with 13 bases between. Germline CDR1 is DFQATT and CDR2 is SNEGSKA (reference sequence). This CDR3 is CSARPDPLRTDTQYF. The CDR3 DNA reads TGCAGTGCTAGACCCGATCCCCTCCGCACAGATACGCAGTATTTT.

The sample holds a few counts of this clonotype. The V call is TRBV20-1, the J call TRBJ2-5, with 16 bases aligning to TRBD2. CDR3 length: 15 amino acids. Germline CDR1 is DFQATT and CDR2 is SNEGSKA (reference sequence). J was trimmed by 10 bases and V by 0 bases; bases with no gene match: 5. The CDR3 bases are TGCAGTGCTAGAGAATCGGGACTAGCGGGGGGGGACCAGTACTTC. Its protein product is CSARESGLAGGDQYF.

This clonotype was detected a few times. This chain joins TRBV7-6 and TRBJ2-5; 13 nucleotides match TRBD2. The V gene end was trimmed by 7 bases and the J gene end by 2 bases; junction bases not matched to a gene: 4. CDR1 and CDR2 (germline): SGHVS, FNYEAQ. The CDR3 has 15 residues. The CDR3 DNA sequence: TGTGCCAGCACCTGGACTAGCGGGAGACAAGAGACCCAGTACTTC. Residues: CASTWTSGRQETQYF.

This clonotype was seen only once. The DNA is left out, because the CDR3 cannot be placed on it with certainty; the CDR3 is given as TCRdb lists it. V usage is TRBV18 and J usage is TRBJ2-7; no DNA check was done on the table's D call, TRBD2. Germline lookup yields CDR1 KGHSH and CDR2 LQKENI. The CDR3 region is 16 residues in length, termini included. CDR3 region: CASSPVFGPESYEQYF.

This clonotype has more than one count but fewer than ten. The gene calls are TRBV7-2 and TRBJ2-1, with D maybe TRBD2 (5 bases). CDR3 length: 13 residues. CDR1 is SGHTA, CDR2 FQGNSA, per germline. V lost 3 bases and J 10 bases, leaving 13 bases between the germline ends. The CDR3 region is CASSFGSLYEQFF. CDR3 DNA: TGTGCCAGCAGCTTTGGGAGCCTCTACGAGCAGTTCTTC.

V gene TRBV20-1 combines with J gene TRBJ2-7; no definite D call. V lost 3 bases and J lost 2, with 14 bases in between. Germline V gene lookup returns CDR1 DFQATT and CDR2 SNEGSKA (reference sequence). The CDR3 has 14 amino acids. The CDR3: CSASPIGSPYEQYF. The CDR3 nucleotides read TGCAGTGCTAGCCCAATCGGATCTCCCTACGAGCAGTACTTC.

In regard to this clonotype: A junction boundary mismatches the germline segment, possibly from a read error. V and J are TRBV5-1 and TRBJ2-6, with D possibly being TRBD1 (5 bases). Germline CDR1 SGHRS, CDR2 YFSETQ. This CDR3 has 15 residues. The CDR3 region has the DNA TGCGCCAGCAGCTTGGCTGGCTCTGGGGCCAACGTCCGGACTTTC. Protein product: CASSLAGSGANVRTF. The entire variable domain, with the rest obtained from reference TRBV5-1 and TRBJ2-6, is as follows: KAGVTQTPRYLIKTRGQQVTLSCSPISGHRSVSWYQQTPGQGLQFLFEYFSETQRNKGNFPGRFSGRQFSNSRSEMNVSTLELGDSALYLCASSLAGSGANVRTFGAGSRLTVL.

This clonotype was seen more than once but under ten times. The genes are TRBV29-1 and TRBJ1-1, with a tentative D call TRBD1 (6 bases). Germline V gene lookup returns CDR1 SQVTM and CDR2 ANQGSEA. The CDR3 sequence is 13 residues long. With 4 bases removed from V and 1 base from J, the gap between germline ends came to 10 bases. The CDR3 protein is CSVVDSTNTEAFF. In DNA form, the CDR3 reads TGCAGCGTTGTGGACAGCACGAACACTGAAGCTTTCTTT. Full variable domain (outside the CDR3, taken from reference TRBV29-1 and TRBJ1-1): SAVISQKPSRDICQRGTSLTIQCQVDSQVTMMFWYRQQPGQSLTLIATANQGSEATYESGFVIDKFPISRPNLTFSTLTVSNMSPEDSSIYLCSVVDSTNTEAFFGQGTRLTVV.

The chain is built from TRBV7-2 and TRBJ1-6, with D possibly matching TRBD1 (5 bases). V was shortened by 4 bases and J by 6 bases, with 13 bases between the two germline ends. Germline loops: CDR1 SGHTA, CDR2 FQGNSA. The CDR3 spans 15 residues. The CDR3 loop is CASSSTGRLNSPLHF. The CDR3 bases are TGTGCCAGCAGCTCGACGGGACGGCTTAATTCACCCCTCCACTTT.

This clonotype was counted between two and nine times. V and J are TRBV3-1 and TRBJ1-2, with a possible D match to TRBD1 (6 bases). The V end lost 3 bases, the J end lost 3 bases, and 11 bases lay between the germline ends. Germline values: CDR1 LGHDT, CDR2 YNNKEL (reference sequence). The CDR3 is 14 residues long. CDR3 DNA: TGTGCCAGCAGCCAGGGGGACATAGACTATGGCTACACCTTC. It is translated as CASSQGDIDYGYTF.

This clonotype was seen a few times. The V gene is TRBV12-3 or TRBV12-4, the J gene TRBJ1-1; 8 bases are a match to TRBD1. The CDR3 sequence is 15 residues long. The V and J ends lost 5 bases and 5 bases, in that order; junction bases with no gene match: 10. The DNA of the CDR3 is TGTGCCAGCAGTAGTACCAGGGGGCGAGGGACTGAAGCTTTCTTT. This sequence encodes CASSSTRGRGTEAFF.

The genes are TRBV6-5 and TRBJ1-2; D call uncertain. With 7 bases removed from V and 4 bases from J, the gap between germline ends came to 19 bases. This CDR3 has 15 residues. In germline, CDR1 is MNHEY, CDR2 SVGAGI. The CDR3 nucleotides read TGTGCCAGCACCTCCAACCCGATCATGGGCTATGGCTACACCTTC. It encodes CASTSNPIMGYGYTF.

The CDR3 nucleotides read TGCGCCAGCAGCTTGGGGTGGGCCTCTGGGGCCAACGTCCTGACTTTC. Translation gives CASSLGWASGANVLTF. The chain recombines TRBV5-1 with TRBJ2-6, with D hard to call. The CDR3 sequence is 16 residues long. V gave up 0 bases and J gave up 0 bases, with 7 bases separating them. Germline V gene data show CDR1 as SGHRS and CDR2 as YFSETQ.

This clonotype was detected only a few times. The chain has TRBV5-1 and TRBJ2-7, with D tentatively TRBD2 (6 bases). V shed 4 bases and J shed 3 bases, with 17 bases lying between them. CDR3 length equals 15 residues. Germline V lookup: CDR1 SGHRS, CDR2 YFSETQ. The CDR3 spells CASSPNLVGGYEQYF. The CDR3 DNA follows: TGCGCCAGCAGCCCGAACCTTGTCGGGGGCTACGAGCAGTACTTC.

This clonotype was observed a few times. V usage is TRBV4-1 and J usage is TRBJ2-5, with 7 nucleotides matching TRBD2. The length of the CDR3 is 15 residues. V was pared by 5 bases and J by 4 bases, with 10 bases of the junction left unmatched. Germline CDR1 is MGHRA and CDR2 is YSYEKL. CDR3 sequence (DNA): TGCGCCAGCAGCACCCGGGACTACTTGGGAGAGACCCAGTACTTC. The encoded protein is CASSTRDYLGETQYF.

This clonotype has a count of ten or more. The V and J genes are TRBV7-6 and TRBJ2-5, with D possibly matching TRBD2 (6 bases). Trimming stripped 7 bases from V and 2 bases from J, with 14 bases between. The CDR3 spans 14 residues. Germline V gives CDR1 SGHVS, CDR2 FNYEAQ. CDR3 amino acids: CASTRDWEQETQYF. For the CDR3, the DNA is TGTGCCAGCACCAGGGACTGGGAACAAGAGACCCAGTACTTC.

This clonotype has only a few counts. Just one base apart from a much larger clone, this may be a read error. The rearrangement joins TRBV11-2 to TRBJ1-2; 7 bases agree with TRBD1. Germline V gene data show CDR1 as SGHAT and CDR2 as FQNNGV. The junction had 2 bases not matched to a gene; V was cut back by 4 bases and J by 3 bases. The CDR3 spans 13 residues. CDR3 sequence: CASSSGQHYGYTF. CDR3 nucleotides: TGTGCCAGCAGCTCGGGACAGCACTATGGCTACACCTTC.

J is TRBJ2-2 and V is TRBV7-2; D gene ambiguous. Germline CDR1 SGHTA, CDR2 FQGNSA. The CDR3 runs to 15 residues. Deletions cut 2 bases from V and 5 bases from J, with 12 bases between. CDR3 coding DNA: TGTGCCAGCAGCTTATCCCCGGAGAGGACCGGGGAGCTGTTTTTT. It yields the protein CASSLSPERTGELFF.

This clonotype was seen a few times. The rearrangement joins TRBV15 to TRBJ2-1; the D is unclear. V lost 2 bases, J lost 3 bases, and 11 bases lay in between. This CDR3 comprises 15 residues. Germline lookup yields CDR1 LNHNV and CDR2 YYDKDF (reference sequence). The CDR3 loop is CATSRYSRVYNEQFF. In DNA, the CDR3 is TGTGCCACCAGCAGATATAGTCGAGTCTACAATGAGCAGTTCTTC.

There are many counts of this clonotype. This chain joins TRBV2 and TRBJ2-1, with TRBD2 matching 10 bases. The CDR3 totals 15 residues. V lost 8 bases to trimming and J lost 7 bases; unmatched junction nucleotides: 11. Germline V gene lookup returns CDR1 SNHLY and CDR2 FYNNEI. This chain's CDR3 is CASPRASGSLNEQFF. In DNA form, the CDR3 reads TGTGCCAGCCCGAGGGCTAGCGGGAGTTTAAATGAGCAGTTCTTC.

In its sample, this clonotype was seen many times. This chain uses TRBV29-1 with TRBJ2-7; tentative D call: TRBD1 (6 bases). Trimming took off 6 bases at V and 5 bases at J, with 14 bases between the two ends. The CDR3 loop spans 12 amino acids. Germline V gene sequence: CDR1 SQVTM, CDR2 ANQGSEA. CDR3 in amino acids: CSVGGQPDEQYF. The CDR3 nucleotides are TGCAGCGTGGGCGGACAGCCGGACGAGCAGTACTTC.

Worth noting for this clonotype: A much larger clone lies one base from this, so it may be a read error. The chain carries TRBV4-2 and TRBJ2-7, with D tentatively TRBD2 (5 bases). CDR1 LGHNA and CDR2 YNFKEQ come from the germline V gene. The CDR3 totals 13 residues. Written as DNA, the CDR3 is TGTGCCAGCAGCCAAGATATTCATGGGGAGCAGTGCTTC. This sequence encodes CASSQDIHGEQCF.

This clonotype was picked up many times. The junction does not match germline at one end; this may be a read error. The chain is built from TRBV12-3 or TRBV12-4 and TRBJ2-7, with TRBD2 identical over 9 bases. The CDR3 length is 14 residues. The CDR3 nucleotides read TGTGCCAGCAGATTAGCGGGAGAGGGATACGAGCAGTACTTC. This codes for CASRLAGEGYEQYF.

This clonotype was picked up many times. The chain employs TRBV28 and TRBJ2-3, with 9 bases aligning to TRBD1. The V segment lost 6 bases and the J segment 5 bases; nucleotides outside the gene matches: 9. The CDR3 has 15 amino acids. Germline V gene lookup returns CDR1 MDHEN and CDR2 SYDVKM. CDR3 coding DNA: TGTGCCAGCAGCCCCTTGGGACAGGGATTAGATACGCAGTATTTT. Translated, it gives CASSPLGQGLDTQYF.

The chain combines TRBV11-2 with TRBJ2-6, with 8 bases that match TRBD2. The CDR3 is 17 amino acids. The V segment lost 7 bases and the J segment 2 bases; nucleotides outside the gene matches: 10. Germline V gene lookup returns CDR1 SGHAT and CDR2 FQNNGV. CDR3 amino acids: CASTRAGAGTGANVLTF. In DNA form, the CDR3 reads TGTGCCAGCACCCGAGCGGGGGCCGGGACTGGGGCCAACGTCCTGACTTTC. The full variable domain, its missing parts supplied by reference TRBV11-2 and TRBJ2-6, is EAGVAQSPRYKIIEKRQSVAFWCNPISGHATLYWYQQILGQGPKLLIQFQNNGVVDDSQLPKDRFSAERLKGVDSTLKIQPAKLEDSAVYLCASTRAGAGTGANVLTFGAGSRLTVL.

This clonotype was detected only a few times. In DNA, the CDR3 is TGCGCCAGCAGCTCAGGCCGGGACAGGGAATCTCCTCTCTATGGCTACACCTTC. Amino acid sequence: CASSSGRDRESPLYGYTF. The rearrangement joins TRBV5-1 to TRBJ1-2; 9 bases align to TRBD1. Germline trimming cut 3 bases from V and 4 bases from J; bases unmatched to any gene: 16. CDR1 SGHRS and CDR2 YFSETQ come from the germline V gene. The CDR3 length is 18 residues.